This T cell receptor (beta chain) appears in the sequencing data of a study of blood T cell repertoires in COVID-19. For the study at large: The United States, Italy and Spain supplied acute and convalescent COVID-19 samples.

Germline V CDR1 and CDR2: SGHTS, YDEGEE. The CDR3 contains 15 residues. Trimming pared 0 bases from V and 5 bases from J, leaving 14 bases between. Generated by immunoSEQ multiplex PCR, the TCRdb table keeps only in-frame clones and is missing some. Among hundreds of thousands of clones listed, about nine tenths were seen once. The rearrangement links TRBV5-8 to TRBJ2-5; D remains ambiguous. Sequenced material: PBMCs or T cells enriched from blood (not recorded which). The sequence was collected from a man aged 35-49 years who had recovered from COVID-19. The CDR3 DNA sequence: TGTGCCAGCAGCTTGGCCCGCGTCCCCCCGGAGACCCAGTACTTC. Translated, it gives CASSLARVPPETQYF. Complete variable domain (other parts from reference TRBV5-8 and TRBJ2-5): EAGVTQSPTHLIKTRGQQATLRCSPISGHTSVYWYQQALGLGLQFLLWYDEGEERNRGNFPPRFSGRQFPNYSSELNVNALELEDSALYLCASSLARVPPETQYFGPGTRLLVL.